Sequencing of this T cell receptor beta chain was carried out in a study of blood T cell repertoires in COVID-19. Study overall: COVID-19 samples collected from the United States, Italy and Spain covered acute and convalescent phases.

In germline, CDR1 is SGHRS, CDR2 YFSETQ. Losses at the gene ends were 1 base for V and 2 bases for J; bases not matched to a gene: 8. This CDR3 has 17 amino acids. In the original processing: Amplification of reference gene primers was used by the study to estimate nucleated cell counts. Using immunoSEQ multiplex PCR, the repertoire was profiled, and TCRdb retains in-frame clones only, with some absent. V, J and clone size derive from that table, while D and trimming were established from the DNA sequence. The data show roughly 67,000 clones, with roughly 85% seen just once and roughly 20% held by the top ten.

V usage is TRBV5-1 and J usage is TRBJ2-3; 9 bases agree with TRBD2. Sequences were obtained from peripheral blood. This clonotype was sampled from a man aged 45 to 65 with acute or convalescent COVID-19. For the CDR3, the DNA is TGCGCCAGCAGCTTGAGGGCTAGCGGGACCCTCACAGATACGCAGTATTTT. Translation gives CASSLRASGTLTDTQYF.